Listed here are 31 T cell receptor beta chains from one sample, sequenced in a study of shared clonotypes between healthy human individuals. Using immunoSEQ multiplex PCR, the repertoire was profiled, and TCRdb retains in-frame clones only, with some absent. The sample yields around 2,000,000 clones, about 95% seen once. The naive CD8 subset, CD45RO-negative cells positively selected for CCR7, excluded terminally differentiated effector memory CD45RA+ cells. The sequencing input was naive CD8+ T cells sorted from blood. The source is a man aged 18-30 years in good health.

The CDR3 reads CASSYLGGSSYEQYF. The CDR3 nucleotides are TGTGCCAGCAGTTACCTGGGGGGGAGCTCCTACGAGCAGTACTTC. J is TRBJ2-7 and V is TRBV7-2, with TRBD2 matching over 7 bases. This CDR3 contains 15 residues. After removal of 6 bases from V and 0 bases from J, the junction contained 8 bases not matched to a gene. Germline-derived CDR1 and CDR2 are SGHTA and FQGNSA.

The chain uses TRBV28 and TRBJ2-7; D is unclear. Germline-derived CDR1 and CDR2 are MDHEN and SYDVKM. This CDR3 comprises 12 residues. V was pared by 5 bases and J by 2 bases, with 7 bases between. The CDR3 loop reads CASSKGAYEQYF. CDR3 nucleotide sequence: TGTGCCAGCAGTAAGGGTGCCTACGAGCAGTACTTC.

CDR3 nucleotide sequence: TGTGCCGTCGTTAGCGGGAGCCAAGAGACCCAGTACTTC. This codes for CAVVSGSQETQYF. The gene calls are TRBV2 and TRBJ2-5, with TRBD2 matching over 9 bases. The CDR3 sequence is 13 residues long. Trimming removed 11 bases from V and 1 base from J; junction bases left unmatched: 5. CDR1 is SNHLY and CDR2 is FYNNEI in the germline V gene. Supplemented by reference TRBV2 and TRBJ2-5, the full variable domain reads EPEVTQTPSHQVTQMGQEVILRCVPISNHLYFYWYRQILGQKVEFLVSFYNNEISEKSEIFDDQFSVERPDGSNFTLKIRSTKLEDSAMYFCAVVSGSQETQYFGPGTRLLVL.

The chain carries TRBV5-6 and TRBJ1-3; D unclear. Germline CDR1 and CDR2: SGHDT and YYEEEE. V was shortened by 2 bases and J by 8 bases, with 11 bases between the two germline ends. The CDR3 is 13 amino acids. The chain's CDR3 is CASSFGRGDTIYF. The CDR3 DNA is TGTGCCAGCAGCTTTGGTCGAGGAGACACCATATATTTT.

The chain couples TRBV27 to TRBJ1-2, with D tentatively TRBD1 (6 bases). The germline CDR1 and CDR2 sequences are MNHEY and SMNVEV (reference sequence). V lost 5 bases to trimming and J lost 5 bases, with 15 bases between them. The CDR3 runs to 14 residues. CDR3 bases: TGTGCCAGCAGTCAGACAGGAATTTGGTATGGCTACACCTTC. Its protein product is CASSQTGIWYGYTF.

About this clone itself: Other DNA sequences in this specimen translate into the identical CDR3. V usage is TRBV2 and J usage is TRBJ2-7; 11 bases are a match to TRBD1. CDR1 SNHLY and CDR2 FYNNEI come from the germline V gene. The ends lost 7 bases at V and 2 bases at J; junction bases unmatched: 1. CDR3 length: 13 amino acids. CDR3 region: CASTGQGAYEQYF. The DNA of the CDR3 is TGTGCCAGCACGGGACAGGGGGCCTACGAGCAGTACTTC.

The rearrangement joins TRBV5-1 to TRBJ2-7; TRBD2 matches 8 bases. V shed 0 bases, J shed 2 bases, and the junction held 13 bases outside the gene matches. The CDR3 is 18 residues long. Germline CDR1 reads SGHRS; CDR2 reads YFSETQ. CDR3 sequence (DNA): TGCGCCAGCAGCTTGGATGTCTTAGGACTAGCCATGCCCTACGAGCAGTACTTC. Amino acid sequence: CASSLDVLGLAMPYEQYF.

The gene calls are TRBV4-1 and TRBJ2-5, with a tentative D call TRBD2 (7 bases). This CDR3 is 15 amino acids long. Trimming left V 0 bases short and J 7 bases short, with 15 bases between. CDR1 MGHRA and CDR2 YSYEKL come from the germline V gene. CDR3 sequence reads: CASSQEGGVGGTQYF. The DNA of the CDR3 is TGCGCCAGCAGCCAAGAAGGGGGGGTTGGCGGGACCCAGTACTTC.

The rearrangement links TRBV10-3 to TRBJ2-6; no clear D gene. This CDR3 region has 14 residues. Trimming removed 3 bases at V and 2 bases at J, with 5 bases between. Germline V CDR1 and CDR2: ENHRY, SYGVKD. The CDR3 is CAISDGTGANVLTF. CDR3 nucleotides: TGTGCCATCAGTGACGGAACTGGGGCCAACGTCCTGACTTTC.

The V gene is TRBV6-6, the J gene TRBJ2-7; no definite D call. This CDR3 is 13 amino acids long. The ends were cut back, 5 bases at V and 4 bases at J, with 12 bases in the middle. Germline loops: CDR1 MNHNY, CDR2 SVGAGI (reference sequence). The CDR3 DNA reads TGTGCCAGCAGTGCCTTCGAGTATTACGAGCAGTACTTC. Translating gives CASSAFEYYEQYF.

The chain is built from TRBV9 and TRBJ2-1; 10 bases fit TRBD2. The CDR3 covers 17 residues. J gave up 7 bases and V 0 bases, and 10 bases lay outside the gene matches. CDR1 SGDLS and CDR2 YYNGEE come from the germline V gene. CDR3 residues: CASSVALQRGGVNEQFF. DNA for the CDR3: TGTGCCAGCAGCGTAGCTCTCCAGCGGGGGGGCGTGAATGAGCAGTTCTTC.

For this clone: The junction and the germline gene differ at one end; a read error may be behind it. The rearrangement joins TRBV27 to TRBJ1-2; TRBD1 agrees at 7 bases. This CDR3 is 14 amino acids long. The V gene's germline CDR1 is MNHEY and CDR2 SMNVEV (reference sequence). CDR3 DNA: TGTACCAGCAGCCAAACCGGGACAGCCTATGGCTACACCTTC. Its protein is CTSSQTGTAYGYTF.

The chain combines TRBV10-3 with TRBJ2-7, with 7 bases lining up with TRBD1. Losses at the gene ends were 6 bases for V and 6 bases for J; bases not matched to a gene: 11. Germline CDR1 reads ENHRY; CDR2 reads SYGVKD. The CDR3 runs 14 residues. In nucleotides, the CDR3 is TGTGCCATCAGGGACGAGGGGGCAGGTGGCGAGCAGTACTTC. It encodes CAIRDEGAGGEQYF.

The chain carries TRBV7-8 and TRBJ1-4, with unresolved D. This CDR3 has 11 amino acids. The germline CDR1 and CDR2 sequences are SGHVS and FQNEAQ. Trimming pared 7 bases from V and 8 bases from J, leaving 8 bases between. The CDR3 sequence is CASTDGEKLFF. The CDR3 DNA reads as TGTGCCAGCACCGATGGGGAAAAACTGTTTTTT.

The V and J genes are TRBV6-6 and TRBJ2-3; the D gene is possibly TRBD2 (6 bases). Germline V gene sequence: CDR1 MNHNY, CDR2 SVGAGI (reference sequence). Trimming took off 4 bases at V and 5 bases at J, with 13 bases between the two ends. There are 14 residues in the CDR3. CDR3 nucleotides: TGTGCCAGCAGTTCGACTAGTCCGGGAGATACGCAGTATTTT. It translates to CASSSTSPGDTQYF.

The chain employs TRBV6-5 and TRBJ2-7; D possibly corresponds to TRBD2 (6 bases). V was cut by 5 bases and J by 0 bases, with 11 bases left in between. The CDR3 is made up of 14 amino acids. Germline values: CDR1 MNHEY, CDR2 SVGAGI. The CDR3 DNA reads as TGTGCCAGCAGTCCTGCGGGAACCTCCTACGAGCAGTACTTC. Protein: CASSPAGTSYEQYF.

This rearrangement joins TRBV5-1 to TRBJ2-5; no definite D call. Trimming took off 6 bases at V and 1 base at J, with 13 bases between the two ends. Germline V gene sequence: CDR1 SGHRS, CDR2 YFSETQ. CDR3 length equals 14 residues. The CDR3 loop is CASTSFPGQETQYF. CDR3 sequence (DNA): TGCGCCAGCACCTCTTTTCCCGGCCAAGAGACCCAGTACTTC.

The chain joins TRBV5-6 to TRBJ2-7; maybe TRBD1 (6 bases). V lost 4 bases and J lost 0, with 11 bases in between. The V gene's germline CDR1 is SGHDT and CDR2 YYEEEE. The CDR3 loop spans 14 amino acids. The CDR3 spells CASSPGQYSYEQYF. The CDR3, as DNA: TGTGCCAGCAGCCCCGGACAGTACTCCTACGAGCAGTACTTC.

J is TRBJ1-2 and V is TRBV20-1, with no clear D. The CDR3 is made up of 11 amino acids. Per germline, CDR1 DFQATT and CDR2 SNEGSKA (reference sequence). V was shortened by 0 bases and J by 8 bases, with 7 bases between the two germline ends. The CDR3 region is CSAREGWGYTF. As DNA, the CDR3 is TGCAGTGCTAGAGAAGGTTGGGGCTACACCTTC.

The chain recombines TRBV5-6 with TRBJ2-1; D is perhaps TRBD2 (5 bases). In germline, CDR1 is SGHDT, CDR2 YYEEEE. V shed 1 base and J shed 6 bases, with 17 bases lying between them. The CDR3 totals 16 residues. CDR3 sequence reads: CASSLNLGGLGNEQFF. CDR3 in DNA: TGTGCCAGCAGCTTGAATCTAGGAGGCCTCGGCAATGAGCAGTTCTTC.

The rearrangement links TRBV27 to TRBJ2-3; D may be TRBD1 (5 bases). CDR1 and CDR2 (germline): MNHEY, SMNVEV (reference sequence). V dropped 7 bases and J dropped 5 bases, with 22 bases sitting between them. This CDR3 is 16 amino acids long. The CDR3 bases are TGTGCCAGCACAGTTCGTGGCGGATCAAGGGGAGATACGCAGTATTTT. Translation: CASTVRGGSRGDTQYF.

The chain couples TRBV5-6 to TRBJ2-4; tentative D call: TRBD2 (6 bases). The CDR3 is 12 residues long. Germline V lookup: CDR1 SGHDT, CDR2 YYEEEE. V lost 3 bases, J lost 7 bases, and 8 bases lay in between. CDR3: CASSSGLNIQYF. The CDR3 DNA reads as TGTGCCAGCAGCTCGGGACTTAACATTCAGTACTTC.

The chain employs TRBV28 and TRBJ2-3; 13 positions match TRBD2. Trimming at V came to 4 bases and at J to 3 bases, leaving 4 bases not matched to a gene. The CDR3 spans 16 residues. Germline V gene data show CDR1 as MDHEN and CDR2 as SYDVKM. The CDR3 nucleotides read TGTGCCAGCAGTTCCCGGACTAGCGGGGGAACAGATACGCAGTATTTT. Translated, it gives CASSSRTSGGTDTQYF. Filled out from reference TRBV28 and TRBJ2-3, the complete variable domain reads DVKVTQSSRYLVKRTGEKVFLECVQDMDHENMFWYRQDPGLGLRLIYFSYDVKMKEKGDIPEGYSVSREKKERFSLILESASTNQTSMYLCASSSRTSGGTDTQYFGPGTRLTVL.

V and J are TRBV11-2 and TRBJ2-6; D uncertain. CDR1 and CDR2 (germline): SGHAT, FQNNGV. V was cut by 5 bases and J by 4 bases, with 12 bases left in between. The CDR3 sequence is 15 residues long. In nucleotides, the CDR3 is TGTGCCAGCAGCCTTCCAGGATCCGGGGCCAACGTCCTGACTTTC. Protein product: CASSLPGSGANVLTF.

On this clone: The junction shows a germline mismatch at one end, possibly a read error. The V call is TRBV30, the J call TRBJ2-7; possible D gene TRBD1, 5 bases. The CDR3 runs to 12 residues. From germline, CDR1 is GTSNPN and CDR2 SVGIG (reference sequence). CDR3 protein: CSWAGYSYEQYF. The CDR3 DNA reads TGTTCCTGGGCAGGGTACTCCTACGAGCAGTACTTC. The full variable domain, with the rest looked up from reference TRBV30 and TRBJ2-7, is SQTIHQWPATLVQPVGSPLSLECTVEGTSNPNLYWYRQAAGRGLQLLFYSVGIGQISSEVPQNLSASRPQDRQFILSSKKLLLSDSGFYLCSWAGYSYEQYFGPGTRLTVT.

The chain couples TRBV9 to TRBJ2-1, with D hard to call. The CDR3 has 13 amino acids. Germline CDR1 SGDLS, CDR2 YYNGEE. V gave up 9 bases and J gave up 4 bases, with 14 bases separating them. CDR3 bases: TGTGCCACGAGCCTCGACGGATACAATGAGCAGTTCTTC. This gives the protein CATSLDGYNEQFF.

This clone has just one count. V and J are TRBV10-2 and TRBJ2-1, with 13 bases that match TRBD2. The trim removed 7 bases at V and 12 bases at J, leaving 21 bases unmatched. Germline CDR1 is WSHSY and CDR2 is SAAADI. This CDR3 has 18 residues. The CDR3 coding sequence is TGCGCCAGCACCGACCATGGGACTAGCGGGACCCATTATGATGGGCAGTTCTTC. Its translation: CASTDHGTSGTHYDGQFF.

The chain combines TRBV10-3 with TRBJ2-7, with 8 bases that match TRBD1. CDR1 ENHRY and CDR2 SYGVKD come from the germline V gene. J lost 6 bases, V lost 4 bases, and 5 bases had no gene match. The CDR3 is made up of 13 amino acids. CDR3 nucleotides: TGTGCCATCAGTGGGGGACAGGCCGGCGAGCAGTACTTC. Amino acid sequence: CAISGGQAGEQYF.

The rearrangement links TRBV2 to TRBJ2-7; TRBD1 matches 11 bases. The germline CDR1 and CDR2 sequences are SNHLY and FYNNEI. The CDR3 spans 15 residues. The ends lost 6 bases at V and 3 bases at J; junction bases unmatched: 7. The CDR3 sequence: CASRWRTGGRYEQYF. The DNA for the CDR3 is TGTGCCAGCAGATGGAGGACAGGGGGCCGCTACGAGCAGTACTTC.

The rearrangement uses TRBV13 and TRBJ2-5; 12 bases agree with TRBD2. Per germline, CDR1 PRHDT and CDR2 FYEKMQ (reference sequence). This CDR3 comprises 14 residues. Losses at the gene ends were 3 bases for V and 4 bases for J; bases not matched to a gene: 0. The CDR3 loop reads CASSLTSGRETQYF. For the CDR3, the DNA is TGTGCCAGCAGCTTGACTAGCGGGAGAGAGACCCAGTACTTC.

CDR3 region: CASSFRDNYEQYF. The CDR3 nucleotides are TGTGCCAGCAGCTTCCGGGACAACTACGAGCAGTACTTC. The chain recombines TRBV5-6 with TRBJ2-7, with TRBD1 as a possible D gene (6 bases). The CDR3 has 13 amino acids. Trimming stripped 2 bases from V and 3 bases from J, with 9 bases between. Germline CDR1 SGHDT, CDR2 YYEEEE.